This TCR beta chain was observed in a study of T-cell memory formation after mild COVID-19. The CDR3 contains 15 residues. Per germline, CDR1 MNHEY and CDR2 SVGEGT. V shed 5 bases and J shed 5 bases, with 17 bases lying between them. TCRdb reprocessed the 5' RACE reads with MiXCR, giving one entry per CDR3 protein. Of more than 350,000 distinct CDR3 sequences in the sample, about 15% were seen once. The clonotype comes from a man between 18 and 35 years old who had mild COVID-19 (a few samples of this study predate the infection). Cell type and time point are not known. Sequencing input: PBMCs or a T cell subset sorted from them (not recorded which). The V call is TRBV6-2 or TRBV6-3, the J call TRBJ2-3, with D possibly TRBD2 on 6 matching bases. CDR3 protein: CASSHRGKDVDTQYF. DNA for the CDR3: TGTGCCAGCAGTCATCGCGGGAAGGACGTAGATACGCAGTATTTT.